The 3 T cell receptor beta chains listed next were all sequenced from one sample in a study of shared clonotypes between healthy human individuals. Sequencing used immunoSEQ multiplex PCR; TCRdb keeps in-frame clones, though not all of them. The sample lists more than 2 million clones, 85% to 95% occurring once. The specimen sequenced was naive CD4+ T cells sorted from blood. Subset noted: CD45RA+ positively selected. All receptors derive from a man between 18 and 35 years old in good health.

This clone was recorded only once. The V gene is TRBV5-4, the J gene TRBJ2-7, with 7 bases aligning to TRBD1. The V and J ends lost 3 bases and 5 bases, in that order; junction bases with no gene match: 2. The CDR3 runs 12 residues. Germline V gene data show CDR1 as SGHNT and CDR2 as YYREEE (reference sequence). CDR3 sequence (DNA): TGTGCCAGCAGCTCGACAGGGAACGAGCAGTACTTC. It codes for CASSSTGNEQYF.

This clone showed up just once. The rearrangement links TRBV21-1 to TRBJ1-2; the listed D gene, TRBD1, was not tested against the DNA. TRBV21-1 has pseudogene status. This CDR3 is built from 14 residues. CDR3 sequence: CASSKPTANYGYTF. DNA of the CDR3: TGTGCCAGCAGCAAACCGACAGCTAACTATGGCTACACCTTC.

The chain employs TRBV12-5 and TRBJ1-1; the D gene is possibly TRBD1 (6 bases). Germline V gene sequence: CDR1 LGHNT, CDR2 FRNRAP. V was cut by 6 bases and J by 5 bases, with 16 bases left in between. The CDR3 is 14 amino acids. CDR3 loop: CASGPGGSGTEAFF. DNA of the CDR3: TGTGCTAGTGGCCCGGGGGGCTCGGGGACTGAAGCTTTCTTT. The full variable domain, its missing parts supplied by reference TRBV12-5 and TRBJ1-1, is DARVTQTPRHKVTEMGQEVTMRCQPILGHNTVFWYRQTMMQGLELLAYFRNRAPLDDSGMPKDRFSAEMPDATLATLKIQPSEPRDSAVYFCASGPGGSGTEAFFGQGTRLTVV.